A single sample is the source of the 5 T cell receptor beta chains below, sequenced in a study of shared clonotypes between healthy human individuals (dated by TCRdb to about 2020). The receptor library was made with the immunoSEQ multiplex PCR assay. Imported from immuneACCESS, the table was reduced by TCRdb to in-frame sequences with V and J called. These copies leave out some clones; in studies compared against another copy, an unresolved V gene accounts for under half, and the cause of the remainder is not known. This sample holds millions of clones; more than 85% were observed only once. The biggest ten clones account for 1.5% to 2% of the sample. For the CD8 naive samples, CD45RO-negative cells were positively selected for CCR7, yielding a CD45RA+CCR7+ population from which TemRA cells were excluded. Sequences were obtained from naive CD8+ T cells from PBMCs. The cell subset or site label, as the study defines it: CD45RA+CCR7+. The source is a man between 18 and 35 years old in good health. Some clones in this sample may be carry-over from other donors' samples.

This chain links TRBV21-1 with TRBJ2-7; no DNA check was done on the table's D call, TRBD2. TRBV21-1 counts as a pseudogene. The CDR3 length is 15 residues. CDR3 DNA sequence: TGTGCCAGCAGCAAAGGGGGCGGGGCCCCCTACGAGCAGTACTTC. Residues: CASSKGGGAPYEQYF.

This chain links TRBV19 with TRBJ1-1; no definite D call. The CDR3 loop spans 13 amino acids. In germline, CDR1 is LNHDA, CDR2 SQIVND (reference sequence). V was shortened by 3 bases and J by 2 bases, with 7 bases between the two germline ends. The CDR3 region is CASSMGINTEAFF. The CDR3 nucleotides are TGTGCCAGTAGTATGGGGATTAACACTGAAGCTTTCTTT.

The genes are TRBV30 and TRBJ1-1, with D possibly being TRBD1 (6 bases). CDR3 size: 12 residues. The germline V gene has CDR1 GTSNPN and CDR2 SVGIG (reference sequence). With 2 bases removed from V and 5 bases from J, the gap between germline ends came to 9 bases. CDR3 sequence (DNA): TGTGCCTGGAGTAAGGGGGGGACTGAAGCTTTCTTT. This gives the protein CAWSKGGTEAFF.

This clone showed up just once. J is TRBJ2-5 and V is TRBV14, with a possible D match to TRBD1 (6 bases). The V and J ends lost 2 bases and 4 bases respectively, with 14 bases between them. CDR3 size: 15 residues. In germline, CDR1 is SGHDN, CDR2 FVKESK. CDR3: CASSQKDSWGETQYF. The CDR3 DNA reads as TGTGCCAGCAGCCAAAAGGACAGTTGGGGAGAGACCCAGTACTTC.

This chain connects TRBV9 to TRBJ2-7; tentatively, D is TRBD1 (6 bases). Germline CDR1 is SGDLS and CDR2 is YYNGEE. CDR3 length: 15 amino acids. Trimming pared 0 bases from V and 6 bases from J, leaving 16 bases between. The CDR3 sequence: CASSVEGTLGGEQYF. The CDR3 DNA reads TGTGCCAGCAGCGTAGAAGGGACACTGGGTGGCGAGCAGTACTTC.